Listed here is a single T cell receptor beta chain. These data are taken from a study of blood T cell repertoires in COVID-19. TCRdb's table, derived via immunoSEQ multiplex PCR, lists solely in-frame clones and lacks some. Altogether about 59,000 clones are present, over 75% being singletons, with the ten largest covering around 19%. This CDR3 is built from 13 residues. V gave up 3 bases and J gave up 1 base, with 7 bases separating them. Per the germline V gene, CDR1 is MNHEY and CDR2 is SMNVEV (reference sequence). The receptor was isolated from a human donor in a cohort sampled during active COVID-19. Sequencing input: peripheral blood. V is TRBV27 and J is TRBJ2-7; D unresolved. This CDR3 is CASSFRVSYEQYF. CDR3 DNA sequence: TGTGCCAGCAGTTTCCGCGTGTCCTACGAGCAGTACTTC.